Presented here are 31 T cell receptor beta chains from one specimen sequenced in a study of a mutant IDH1 vaccine in newly diagnosed glioma. Stated time point: week 35, safety follow-up. Vaccination comprised doses that each held 300 ug of mutant IDH1 20-mer peptide, plus topical imiquimod. These receptors lack a known antigen. Some clones are missing from TCRdb's copy, which holds only in-frame ones; the method was immunoSEQ multiplex PCR. The repertoire includes 30,000 to 40,000 clones, roughly four fifths of them detected once, and approximately 7.1% sits in the top ten. Sequences were derived from PBMCs, sampled from a glioma patient whose treatment included an IDH1 peptide vaccine. All receptors come from a woman under 30 with glioma.

The chain joins TRBV4-2 to TRBJ2-5; 7 nucleotides align to TRBD2. This CDR3 contains 16 residues. The junction had 14 bases not matched to a gene; V was cut back by 3 bases and J by 7 bases. Germline-derived CDR1 and CDR2 are LGHNA and YNFKEQ. For the CDR3, the DNA is TGTGCCAGCAGCCAGGGGGGAGGGCTCCGCCTCATGACCCAGTACTTC. This sequence encodes CASSQGGGLRLMTQYF.

This chain links TRBV4-2 with TRBJ2-5; D remains unclear. V was clipped by 0 bases and J by 5 bases, with 13 bases between them. Germline loops: CDR1 LGHNA, CDR2 YNFKEQ. There are 15 residues in the CDR3. CDR3 loop: CASSQDQVGDETQYF. For the CDR3, the DNA is TGTGCCAGCAGCCAAGATCAAGTCGGAGATGAGACCCAGTACTTC.

This clone was picked up a small number of times. V gene TRBV19 combines with J gene TRBJ1-2; a possible D gene is TRBD1 (5 bases). The V end lost 3 bases, the J end lost 8 bases, and 7 bases lay between the germline ends. The germline V gene has CDR1 LNHDA and CDR2 SQIVND (reference sequence). The CDR3 loop spans 11 amino acids. CDR3 amino acids: CASSIGGGYTF. The CDR3 coding sequence is TGTGCCAGTAGTATCGGGGGGGGCTACACCTTC.

The chain couples TRBV4-3 to TRBJ1-6; D gene uncertain. This CDR3 spans 14 amino acids. Trimming cost V 1 base and J 10 bases, with 11 bases left between them. Germline V lookup: CDR1 LGHNA, CDR2 YSLEER. The CDR3 sequence is CASSQGGRDSPLHF. The CDR3 coding sequence is TGCGCCAGCAGCCAAGGAGGGAGAGACTCACCCCTCCACTTT.

This chain joins TRBV5-1 and TRBJ2-3; 11 bases fit TRBD2. CDR3 length: 17 amino acids. The V segment lost 0 bases and the J segment 5 bases; nucleotides outside the gene matches: 8. The germline V gene encodes CDR1 SGHRS and CDR2 YFSETQ. CDR3 in DNA: TGCGCCAGCAGCTTGGCCAAGCTAGCGGGGGGTGAAGATACGCAGTATTTT. This sequence encodes CASSLAKLAGGEDTQYF.

This clone came up a few times. V gene TRBV19 combines with J gene TRBJ1-1; the D gene is possibly TRBD1 (6 bases). The CDR3 consists of 11 residues. Trimming shortened V by 5 bases and J by 7 bases, and 8 bases separated the two germline ends. The germline V gene encodes CDR1 LNHDA and CDR2 SQIVND (reference sequence). Written as DNA, the CDR3 is TGTGCCAGTAGTGGGGACATTGAAGCTTTCTTT. As protein: CASSGDIEAFF.

The chain couples TRBV19 to TRBJ2-7; D remains ambiguous. Trimming pared 1 base from V and 4 bases from J, leaving 8 bases between. Looked up from germline, CDR1 is LNHDA and CDR2 is SQIVND (reference sequence). The CDR3 runs 13 residues. The CDR3 reads CASSIGYSYEQYF. For the CDR3, the DNA is TGTGCCAGTAGTATAGGCTATTCTTACGAGCAGTACTTC.

V and J are TRBV10-1 and TRBJ1-5, with no clear D. There are 16 residues in the CDR3. V lost 7 bases, J lost 0 bases, and 16 bases lay in between. CDR1 and CDR2 (germline): WNHNN, SYGVQD (reference sequence). The CDR3 loop reads CASTLGGPLSNQPQHF. In DNA form, the CDR3 reads TGCGCCAGCACCCTGGGAGGGCCGCTTAGCAATCAGCCCCAGCATTTT.

The V call is TRBV5-6, the J call TRBJ2-5; no clear D gene. V was trimmed by 3 bases and J by 5 bases, leaving 20 bases between them. Per the germline V gene, CDR1 is SGHDT and CDR2 is YYEEEE. The CDR3 is 16 residues long. CDR3 sequence reads: CASSWREKLVTETQYF. The CDR3 DNA follows: TGTGCCAGCAGCTGGCGTGAGAAGCTTGTAACCGAGACCCAGTACTTC.

This chain uses TRBV27 with TRBJ1-2; 9 bases line up with TRBD1. V was clipped by 4 bases and J by 10 bases; unmatched bases: 10. Germline V CDR1 and CDR2: MNHEY, SMNVEV (reference sequence). The CDR3 runs to 14 residues. The CDR3 bases are TGTGCCAGCAGTTCGTCCGGGACAGGGCTCGACTACACCTTC. Residues: CASSSSGTGLDYTF.

The chain uses TRBV10-1 and TRBJ2-7; perhaps D is TRBD1 or TRBD2 (5 bases each). V was cut by 5 bases and J by 5 bases, with 16 bases left in between. Per the germline V gene, CDR1 is WNHNN and CDR2 is SYGVQD (reference sequence). The CDR3 contains 14 residues. In DNA, the CDR3 is TGCGCCAGCAGTCCAGAGGGGCCGCCGAACGAGCAGTACTTC. Translation: CASSPEGPPNEQYF.

The chain is built from TRBV19 and TRBJ2-5; D unclear. Germline V gives CDR1 LNHDA, CDR2 SQIVND (reference sequence). The CDR3 is made up of 11 amino acids. The CDR3 sequence: CGAGPTETQYF. The CDR3 nucleotides read TGTGGGGCTGGGCCCACAGAGACCCAGTACTTC.

The chain employs TRBV11-1 and TRBJ2-3, with D perhaps matching TRBD1 or TRBD2 (6 bases each). V was cut by 3 bases and J by 1 base, with 11 bases left in between. The germline V gene has CDR1 SGHAT and CDR2 FQDESV (reference sequence). The CDR3 runs to 15 residues. CDR3 in amino acids: CASSFWGAGTDTQYF. DNA of the CDR3: TGTGCCAGCAGCTTTTGGGGGGCAGGCACAGATACGCAGTATTTT.

The chain combines TRBV15 with TRBJ2-5; a weak D match, TRBD2 (5 bases). The germline V gene encodes CDR1 LNHNV and CDR2 YYDKDF (reference sequence). The CDR3 is made up of 11 amino acids. The germline V and J ends were trimmed by 8 bases and 2 bases, with 6 bases remaining between them. The CDR3, as DNA: TGTGCCACCGGGGAGCAAGAGACCCAGTACTTC. Translated: CATGEQETQYF. Together with reference TRBV15 and TRBJ2-5, the CDR3 gives the full variable domain: DAMVIQNPRYQVTQFGKPVTLSCSQTLNHNVMYWYQQKSSQAPKLLFHYYDKDFNNEADTPDNFQSRRPNTSFCFLDIRSPGLGDTAMYLCATGEQETQYFGPGTRLLVL.

J is TRBJ1-2 and V is TRBV6-1; D is unclear. V lost 7 bases and J 4 bases, leaving 13 bases between the germline ends. CDR1 is MNHNS, CDR2 SASEGT, per germline. The CDR3 has 13 residues. The CDR3 is CASILTAPYGYTF. As DNA, the CDR3 is TGTGCCAGCATTCTCACAGCCCCCTATGGCTACACCTTC.

This chain joins TRBV5-1 and TRBJ1-1, with TRBD1 identical over 9 bases. Germline V lookup: CDR1 SGHRS, CDR2 YFSETQ. The CDR3 sequence is 14 residues long. The V gene end was trimmed by 4 bases and the J gene end by 4 bases; junction bases not matched to a gene: 5. The CDR3 nucleotides are TGCGCCAGCAGCCCCGGGACAGGGACCACTGAAGCTTTCTTT. Translating gives CASSPGTGTTEAFF.

As DNA, the CDR3 is TGTGCCTGGAGTACACCAGGGACTTTCACCTATGGCTACACCTTC. Translating gives CAWSTPGTFTYGYTF. This chain connects TRBV30 to TRBJ1-2; TRBD1 is a possible D gene (5 bases). Trimming stripped 2 bases from V and 4 bases from J, with 17 bases between. In germline, CDR1 is GTSNPN, CDR2 SVGIG (reference sequence). The CDR3 totals 15 residues.

The genes are TRBV7-2 and TRBJ1-1; D unclear. The germline V and J ends were trimmed by 6 bases and 2 bases, with 16 bases remaining between them. Germline CDR1 and CDR2: SGHTA and FQGNSA. The CDR3 runs to 15 residues. CDR3 coding DNA: TGTGCCAGCAGAGTGTTGGTAGGGATCAACACTGAAGCTTTCTTT. Translating it yields CASRVLVGINTEAFF.

This chain joins TRBV19 and TRBJ2-3, with TRBD1 matching 7 bases. CDR1 and CDR2 (germline): LNHDA, SQIVND (reference sequence). The trim removed 5 bases at V and 4 bases at J, leaving 12 bases unmatched. This CDR3 is built from 16 residues. CDR3 residues: CASSDPGTAGADTQYF. Written as DNA, the CDR3 is TGTGCCAGTAGTGACCCAGGGACAGCCGGTGCAGATACGCAGTATTTT.

CDR3 in amino acids: CASSSPLDRVYGYTF. The CDR3 region has the DNA TGTGCCAGCAGCTCGCCGCTAGACAGAGTCTATGGCTACACCTTC. V usage is TRBV13 and J usage is TRBJ1-2, with a possible D match to TRBD1 (5 bases). The CDR3 consists of 15 residues. From germline, CDR1 is PRHDT and CDR2 FYEKMQ (reference sequence). Trimming left V 4 bases short and J 4 bases short, with 16 bases between.

The chain joins TRBV11-2 to TRBJ2-3; no clear D gene. CDR1 SGHAT and CDR2 FQNNGV come from the germline V gene. V shed 1 base and J shed 0 bases, with 2 bases lying between them. The CDR3 sequence is 13 residues long. The chain's CDR3 is CASSLVSTDTQYF. Written as DNA, the CDR3 is TGTGCCAGCAGCTTAGTTAGCACAGATACGCAGTATTTT.

The rearrangement joins TRBV5-1 to TRBJ1-1; D unclear. CDR3 length: 15 residues. The V gene's germline CDR1 is SGHRS and CDR2 YFSETQ. V dropped 4 bases and J dropped 0 bases, with 13 bases sitting between them. CDR3 DNA: TGCGCCAGCAGCGCGGACGAACACCTGAACACTGAAGCTTTCTTT. Translation gives CASSADEHLNTEAFF.

The chain uses TRBV9 and TRBJ1-5; D gene ambiguous. The CDR3 sequence is 15 residues long. V gave up 2 bases and J gave up 1 base, with 10 bases separating them. The germline gives CDR1 SGDLS, CDR2 YYNGEE. The CDR3 nucleotides are TGTGCCAGCAGCGTGGGTCCCAAAAGCAATCAGCCCCAGCATTTT. Translated: CASSVGPKSNQPQHF.

The chain has TRBV5-1 and TRBJ2-3; 10 bases map to TRBD1. Germline V CDR1 and CDR2: SGHRS, YFSETQ. With 4 bases clipped from V and 4 bases from J, the junction kept 3 bases outside the gene matches. The CDR3 covers 14 residues. In nucleotides, the CDR3 is TGCGCCAGCAGCAACGGACAGGGGGCAGATACGCAGTATTTT. This encodes CASSNGQGADTQYF.

A few counts support this clone. This rearrangement joins TRBV7-2 to TRBJ2-1; TRBD2 aligns across 10 bases. V lost 6 bases, J lost 4 bases, and 3 bases stayed unmatched. Per germline, CDR1 SGHTA and CDR2 FQGNSA. This CDR3 contains 14 residues. The CDR3 DNA sequence: TGTGCCAGCAGGTCTAGCGGGAGTTACAATGAGCAGTTCTTC. This encodes CASRSSGSYNEQFF.

A single count supports this clone. CDR3 nucleotides: TGTGCCAGCAGCCCGGGGGGGCAGCTGAGATCTGGAAACACCATATATTTT. It encodes CASSPGGQLRSGNTIYF. The chain uses TRBV7-2 and TRBJ1-3; perhaps TRBD1 as D (6 bases). Germline V lookup: CDR1 SGHTA, CDR2 FQGNSA. The CDR3 length is 17 residues. The ends were cut back, 5 bases at V and 1 base at J, with 18 bases in the middle.

This clone showed up just a few times. The chain couples TRBV28 to TRBJ2-7, with D uncertain. The length of the CDR3 is 15 residues. The V end was cut by 3 bases, the J end by 0 bases, with 12 bases between. Germline V gene lookup returns CDR1 MDHEN and CDR2 SYDVKM. The CDR3 here is CASSFLGPGSYEQYF. The CDR3 coding sequence is TGTGCCAGCAGTTTTTTAGGTCCAGGCTCCTACGAGCAGTACTTC.

This clone occurred a few times. V and J are TRBV5-1 and TRBJ1-1; the D is unclear. The CDR3 is 16 residues long. CDR1 is SGHRS and CDR2 is YFSETQ in the germline V gene. V shed 0 bases and J shed 0 bases, with 12 bases lying between them. The CDR3 loop reads CASSLGRRKMNTEAFF. The CDR3 bases are TGCGCCAGCAGCTTGGGAAGAAGAAAGATGAACACTGAAGCTTTCTTT.

The genes are TRBV4-3 and TRBJ2-2; perhaps D is TRBD1 or TRBD2 (6 bases each). Trimming left V 2 bases short and J 1 base short, with 17 bases between. CDR1 is LGHNA, CDR2 YSLEER, per germline. This CDR3 has 18 amino acids. For the CDR3, the DNA is TGCGCCAGCAGCCAATCGACAGGAGGGAGCTTGAACACCGGGGAGCTGTTTTTT. Translated, it gives CASSQSTGGSLNTGELFF.

Here the CDR3 reads CASNRGEGNQPQHF. The CDR3 DNA sequence: TGCGCCAGCAACAGGGGCGAGGGCAATCAGCCCCAGCATTTT. The V gene is TRBV10-2, the J gene TRBJ1-5; 7 bases are a match to TRBD1. CDR1 is WSHSY, CDR2 SAAADI, per germline. CDR3 length equals 14 residues. Trimming cost V 7 bases and J 2 bases; bases outside gene matches: 5.

The rearrangement joins TRBV6-5 to TRBJ1-6; D is ambiguous. Trimming removed 3 bases from V and 8 bases from J, with 11 bases in between. The CDR3 spans 14 residues. Germline V lookup: CDR1 MNHEY, CDR2 SVGAGI. CDR3 sequence reads: CASSYGQQDSPLHF. CDR3 in DNA: TGTGCCAGCAGTTATGGGCAGCAAGATTCACCCCTCCACTTT.